The 21 T cell receptor beta chains reported below all come from one sample, sequenced in a study of T cell responses to AZD1222 COVID-19 vaccine. Sequencing was performed with immunoSEQ multiplex PCR; in TCRdb, only in-frame clones are kept and a portion is missing. The sample records some 55,000 clones, roughly 90% being singletons. Sequenced material: peripheral blood, taken on day 0 of AZD1222 vaccination. All receptors derive from an adult in good health.

This clone was counted only a few times. The CDR3 DNA reads as TGTGCCAGTAGTATATTCATCTCGGGACCCGTCGGGGCCCAGCATTTT. Its translation: CASSIFISGPVGAQHF. The J gene is TRBJ1-5, the V gene TRBV19; D is possibly TRBD1 (5 bases). Germline CDR1 is LNHDA and CDR2 is SQIVND (reference sequence). The V and J ends lost 2 bases and 11 bases respectively, with 22 bases between them. The CDR3 extends over 16 amino acids.

This chain links TRBV6-5 with TRBJ1-1; possible D gene TRBD1, 5 bases. Between the trimmed V and J ends, which lost 8 bases and 5 bases, there was a span of 18 bases. Germline assignment: CDR1 MNHEY and CDR2 SVGAGI. The CDR3 has 14 amino acids. In DNA form, the CDR3 reads TGTGCCAGCCGTCGCCGGGGGGAGGTGACTGAAGCTTTCTTT. It codes for CASRRRGEVTEAFF.

V is TRBV27 and J is TRBJ2-1; TRBD2 agrees at 10 bases. J was trimmed by 6 bases and V by 5 bases; bases with no gene match: 13. The CDR3 is 17 amino acids. Germline-derived CDR1 and CDR2 are MNHEY and SMNVEV (reference sequence). The DNA of the CDR3 is TGTGCCAGCAGTGGAGGGACTAGCGCACGACCTAGCAATGAGCAGTTCTTC. Its protein is CASSGGTSARPSNEQFF.

The chain's CDR3 is CASSLGVGANYGYTF. The CDR3, as DNA: TGCGCCAGCAGCTTGGGGGTTGGGGCTAACTATGGCTACACCTTC. This sequence joins TRBV5-1 and TRBJ1-2, with unresolved D. The germline CDR1 and CDR2 sequences are SGHRS and YFSETQ. This CDR3 has 15 residues. V dropped 0 bases and J dropped 0 bases, with 9 bases sitting between them. The full variable domain, with the rest looked up from reference TRBV5-1 and TRBJ1-2, is KAGVTQTPRYLIKTRGQQVTLSCSPISGHRSVSWYQQTPGQGLQFLFEYFSETQRNKGNFPGRFSGRQFSNSRSEMNVSTLELGDSALYLCASSLGVGANYGYTFGSGTRLTVV.

J is TRBJ2-1 and V is TRBV12-5; weak D call: TRBD1 (6 bases). Germline loops: CDR1 LGHNT, CDR2 FRNRAP. The V end lost 5 bases, the J end lost 2 bases, and 13 bases lay between the germline ends. The CDR3 is made up of 15 amino acids. The CDR3 DNA is TGTGCTAGTGGTATCGACGGGACACCCTACAATGAGCAGTTCTTC. The encoded protein is CASGIDGTPYNEQFF.

The rearrangement uses TRBV19 and TRBJ1-1; D possibly corresponds to TRBD1 (6 bases). The CDR3 has 14 amino acids. Trimming removed 8 bases from V and 1 base from J, with 14 bases in between. Germline V gene data show CDR1 as LNHDA and CDR2 as SQIVND (reference sequence). The CDR3 loop is CASFQGRGNTEAFF. The CDR3 bases are TGTGCCAGTTTTCAGGGGAGGGGGAACACTGAAGCTTTCTTT. Full variable domain (rest looked up from reference TRBV19 and TRBJ1-1): DGGITQSPKYLFRKEGQNVTLSCEQNLNHDAMYWYRQDPGQGLRLIYYSQIVNDFQKGDIAEGYSVSREKKESFPLTVTSAQKNPTAFYLCASFQGRGNTEAFFGQGTRLTVV.

This chain links TRBV6-5 with TRBJ1-1, with D maybe TRBD1 (5 bases). The CDR3 length is 11 residues. CDR1 and CDR2 from the germline V gene are MNHEY and SVGAGI. V gave up 7 bases and J gave up 5 bases, with 8 bases separating them. CDR3 in amino acids: CASNWGTEAFF. The CDR3 DNA reads TGTGCCAGCAATTGGGGGACTGAAGCTTTCTTT.

The genes are TRBV7-9 and TRBJ1-1, with 7 bases identical to TRBD1. Losses at the gene ends were 1 base for V and 3 bases for J; bases not matched to a gene: 5. Germline loops: CDR1 SEHNR, CDR2 FQNEAQ (reference sequence). The CDR3 runs to 15 residues. The CDR3 region is CASSLVGTDDTEAFF. The CDR3, as DNA: TGTGCCAGCAGCTTAGTAGGGACAGATGACACTGAAGCTTTCTTT.

A single count supports this clone. J is TRBJ2-7 and V is TRBV6-5; D unresolved. Germline lookup yields CDR1 MNHEY and CDR2 SVGAGI. With 7 bases removed from V and 0 bases from J, the gap between germline ends came to 16 bases. The CDR3 covers 15 residues. The CDR3 is CASISSQAFSYEQYF. As DNA, the CDR3 is TGTGCCAGCATAAGTAGTCAGGCCTTCTCCTACGAGCAGTACTTC.

The chain uses TRBV11-3 and TRBJ2-7; D remains ambiguous. Germline-derived CDR1 and CDR2 are SGHNT and YENEEA. With 5 bases removed from V and 6 bases from J, the gap between germline ends came to 20 bases. The CDR3 extends over 15 amino acids. The CDR3 region is CASSPTFGVAAEQYF. Written as DNA, the CDR3 is TGTGCCAGCAGCCCGACTTTTGGTGTGGCAGCCGAGCAGTACTTC. The full variable domain, its missing parts supplied by reference TRBV11-3 and TRBJ2-7, is EAGVVQSPRYKIIEKKQPVAFWCNPISGHNTLYWYLQNLGQGPELLIRYENEEAVDDSQLPKDRFSAERLKGVDSTLKIQPAELGDSAVYLCASSPTFGVAAEQYFGPGTRLTVT.

The CDR3 loop is CASSVPSGNTIYF. CDR3 nucleotides: TGTGCCAGCAGCGTTCCATCCGGAAACACCATATATTTT. The chain recombines TRBV7-9 with TRBJ1-3; D not resolved. The germline gives CDR1 SEHNR, CDR2 FQNEAQ (reference sequence). V was clipped by 5 bases and J by 4 bases, with 9 bases between them. The length of the CDR3 is 13 residues.

The chain links TRBV28 to TRBJ2-7; 9 bases agree with TRBD2. The CDR3 is made up of 15 amino acids. The germline V gene has CDR1 MDHEN and CDR2 SYDVKM. Trimming removed 5 bases from V and 4 bases from J; junction bases left unmatched: 9. The CDR3 spells CASSRGTSNLYEQYF. The CDR3 nucleotides read TGTGCCAGCAGTCGTGGGACTAGCAATTTGTACGAGCAGTACTTC.

The chain employs TRBV6-6 and TRBJ2-1; 11 bases map to TRBD2. The germline V gene has CDR1 MNHNY and CDR2 SVGAGI (reference sequence). V lost 4 bases, J lost 9 bases, and 2 bases stayed unmatched. This CDR3 spans 13 amino acids. CDR3 amino acids: CASSFGTSGEQFF. Written as DNA, the CDR3 is TGTGCCAGCAGTTTTGGGACTAGCGGTGAGCAGTTCTTC.

The rearrangement uses TRBV5-1 and TRBJ1-1; tentative D call: TRBD1 (5 bases). Trimming pared 0 bases from V and 2 bases from J, leaving 11 bases between. The CDR3 length is 15 residues. CDR1 is SGHRS and CDR2 is YFSETQ in the germline V gene. The CDR3 nucleotides are TGCGCCAGCAGCTTGGTCTTTGGGGCTAACACTGAAGCTTTCTTT. The encoded protein is CASSLVFGANTEAFF.

This chain connects TRBV4-2 to TRBJ1-6; no clear D gene. The V gene's germline CDR1 is LGHNA and CDR2 YNFKEQ. The germline V and J ends were trimmed by 1 base and 9 bases, with 10 bases remaining between them. There are 14 residues in the CDR3. The CDR3 spells CASSQGIRGSPLHF. The CDR3 nucleotides read TGTGCCAGCAGCCAAGGGATTCGAGGTTCACCCCTCCACTTT.

The rearrangement links TRBV6-5 to TRBJ1-3; D call uncertain. The CDR3 loop spans 14 amino acids. Germline-derived CDR1 and CDR2 are MNHEY and SVGAGI. The ends were cut back, 7 bases at V and 5 bases at J, with 15 bases in the middle. The CDR3 sequence is CASIGTTPRNTIYF. The CDR3 bases are TGTGCCAGCATAGGAACGACCCCCCGAAACACCATATATTTT.

This clone came up once. J is TRBJ2-3 and V is TRBV28; no clear D. The V gene's germline CDR1 is MDHEN and CDR2 SYDVKM. This CDR3 is 14 amino acids long. Between the trimmed V and J ends, which lost 5 bases and 6 bases, there was a span of 15 bases. In DNA, the CDR3 is TGTGCCAGCAGTCCTAGGGTTTCTCGGGATACGCAGTATTTT. It specifies CASSPRVSRDTQYF.

The chain joins TRBV2 to TRBJ2-1; D perhaps matches TRBD2 (6 bases). The germline V and J ends were trimmed by 4 bases and 4 bases, with 17 bases remaining between them. The CDR3 extends over 16 amino acids. Germline V gives CDR1 SNHLY, CDR2 FYNNEI. Here the CDR3 DNA reads TGTGCCAGCAGTGTGTCGGGGGACTTGAATTACAATGAGCAGTTCTTC. Its protein is CASSVSGDLNYNEQFF. Complete variable domain (other parts from reference TRBV2 and TRBJ2-1): EPEVTQTPSHQVTQMGQEVILRCVPISNHLYFYWYRQILGQKVEFLVSFYNNEISEKSEIFDDQFSVERPDGSNFTLKIRSTKLEDSAMYFCASSVSGDLNYNEQFFGPGTRLTVL.

The table lists this clone with a count of one. The chain carries TRBV28 and TRBJ2-1, with 9 bases that match TRBD2. CDR1 and CDR2 (germline): MDHEN, SYDVKM. This CDR3 region has 17 residues. V trimming: 0 bases; J trimming: 2 bases; junction bases outside the gene matches: 5. The CDR3 here is CASSLWSVAGAYNEQFF. CDR3 DNA sequence: TGTGCCAGCAGTTTATGGTCTGTAGCGGGAGCCTACAATGAGCAGTTCTTC.

The chain is built from TRBV5-8 and TRBJ1-1, with TRBD1 as a possible D gene (5 bases). Deletions cut 2 bases from V and 1 base from J, with 9 bases between. Germline loops: CDR1 SGHTS, CDR2 YDEGEE. The CDR3 loop spans 14 amino acids. CDR3 protein: CASSFGAGNTEAFF. For the CDR3, the DNA is TGTGCCAGCAGCTTTGGGGCCGGGAACACTGAAGCTTTCTTT.

The chain employs TRBV6-5 and TRBJ1-1; weak D call: TRBD1 (5 bases). The CDR3 is 13 residues long. The germline gives CDR1 MNHEY, CDR2 SVGAGI. V was shortened by 6 bases and J by 1 base, with 9 bases between the two germline ends. CDR3 residues: CASSLGQNTEAFF. Here the CDR3 DNA reads TGTGCCAGCAGCCTCGGACAGAACACTGAAGCTTTCTTT.